Listed here are 12 T cell receptor beta chains from one sample, sequenced in a study of CD8 T cell repertoires and HIV-1 epitope variants. TCRdb keeps only in-frame clones here, not all; method: immunoSEQ multiplex PCR. The sample includes 4,500 to 6,000 clones, around 70% of them seen just once. The antigens for these receptors are not known. The sequenced material came from cultured CD8+ T cells derived from PBMCs. The receptor set was obtained from a male donor with HIV.

In its sample, this clone was seen a few times. The chain carries TRBV11-2 and TRBJ1-1; maybe TRBD1 (5 bases). Germline V gene lookup returns CDR1 SGHAT and CDR2 FQNNGV. This CDR3 has 12 amino acids. The V end lost 8 bases, the J end lost 3 bases, and 10 bases lay between the germline ends. The CDR3 region has the DNA TGTGCCAGCTCCCCAGGGCACACTGAAGCTTTCTTT. Amino acids: CASSPGHTEAFF.

The chain links TRBV27 to TRBJ1-5, with a weak D call TRBD1 (5 bases). Germline loops: CDR1 MNHEY, CDR2 SMNVEV (reference sequence). The CDR3 is 15 amino acids. Trimming cost V 5 bases and J 1 base, with 12 bases left between them. DNA for the CDR3: TGTGCCAGCAGTGCCTGGGCAGGGAGCAATCAGCCCCAGCATTTT. Amino acid sequence: CASSAWAGSNQPQHF.

J is TRBJ2-7 and V is TRBV28, with TRBD1 matching over 8 bases. From germline, CDR1 is MDHEN and CDR2 SYDVKM. J was trimmed by 6 bases and V by 5 bases; bases with no gene match: 18. The CDR3 is 17 amino acids. CDR3 coding DNA: TGTGCCAGCAGTACCCGTTCAGGACAGGGTCTAATGGGCGAGCAGTACTTC. Translating gives CASSTRSGQGLMGEQYF.

The chain recombines TRBV7-3 with TRBJ2-2; weak D call: TRBD1 (5 bases). The CDR3 is 18 amino acids. Trimming pared 6 bases from V and 5 bases from J, leaving 25 bases between. From germline, CDR1 is SGHTA and CDR2 FQGTGA. The CDR3 DNA follows: TGTGCCAGCAGTCTAAGGTTCCGTCGCAGGGTAAATACCGGGGAGCTGTTTTTT. Amino acid sequence: CASSLRFRRRVNTGELFF.

V and J are TRBV7-9 and TRBJ1-4; D remains ambiguous. Germline CDR1 SEHNR, CDR2 FQNEAQ (reference sequence). The length of the CDR3 is 15 residues. Between the trimmed V and J ends, which lost 5 bases and 3 bases, there was a span of 13 bases. Here the CDR3 reads CASSPPVGANEKLFF. The DNA of the CDR3 is TGTGCCAGCAGCCCTCCAGTGGGTGCTAATGAAAAACTGTTTTTT.

The chain is built from TRBV15 and TRBJ1-5; 10 bases fit TRBD1. The ends lost 5 bases at V and 2 bases at J; junction bases unmatched: 0. Germline CDR1 reads LNHNV; CDR2 reads YYDKDF (reference sequence). The CDR3 is 14 amino acids. DNA of the CDR3: TGTGCCACCAGCGGGACAGGGGGCAATCAGCCCCAGCATTTT. It is translated as CATSGTGGNQPQHF.

As for this clone: A read error may account for a junction end that differs from germline. The chain has TRBV4-1 and TRBJ2-1; D is possibly TRBD2 (6 bases). Germline lookup yields CDR1 MGHRA and CDR2 YSYEKL. This CDR3 has 14 residues. CDR3 nucleotide sequence: TGCGCCAGCAGCCAAGATCAGGTCGGGAGTATTCCACTCTTC. Translated, it gives CASSQDQVGSIPLF.

The chain joins TRBV7-8 to TRBJ2-1; TRBD1 matches at 7 bases. The CDR3 is 14 residues long. CDR1 SGHVS and CDR2 FQNEAQ come from the germline V gene. V shed 1 base, J shed 10 bases, and the junction held 7 bases outside the gene matches. Here the CDR3 reads CASSLVTGLEEQFF. DNA for the CDR3: TGTGCCAGCAGCTTAGTGACAGGGCTAGAGGAGCAGTTCTTC. The whole variable domain, remainder taken from reference TRBV7-8 and TRBJ2-1, is GAGVSQSPRYKVAKRGQDVALRCDPISGHVSLFWYQQALGQGPEFLTYFQNEAQLDKSGLPSDRFFAERPEGSVSTLKIQRTQQEDSAVYLCASSLVTGLEEQFFGPGTRLTVL.

V usage is TRBV28 and J usage is TRBJ2-7; D uncertain. This CDR3 spans 13 amino acids. Germline loops: CDR1 MDHEN, CDR2 SYDVKM. V lost 5 bases and J lost 7, with 15 bases in between. Here the CDR3 reads CASSGPTLAEQYF. The CDR3 DNA reads as TGTGCCAGCAGTGGGCCGACCCTTGCTGAGCAGTACTTC.

The V and J genes are TRBV7-6 and TRBJ2-7; perhaps TRBD2 as D (6 bases). Trimming stripped 1 base from V and 2 bases from J, with 24 bases between. Germline CDR1 SGHVS, CDR2 FNYEAQ. The CDR3 extends over 19 amino acids. The CDR3 nucleotides read TGTGCCAGCAGCTTAGGAGGGTTGGGGTCCAGCGGGCCGGCCTACGAGCAGTACTTC. This encodes CASSLGGLGSSGPAYEQYF.

The chain is built from TRBV9 and TRBJ1-1; 8 nucleotides agree with TRBD1. The V gene end was trimmed by 4 bases and the J gene end by 1 base; junction bases not matched to a gene: 3. This CDR3 contains 14 residues. The germline gives CDR1 SGDLS, CDR2 YYNGEE. The CDR3: CASSPQGGNTEAFF. The CDR3 bases are TGTGCCAGCAGCCCACAGGGGGGGAACACTGAAGCTTTCTTT. The complete variable domain, with remaining parts taken from reference TRBV9 and TRBJ1-1, reads DSGVTQTPKHLITATGQRVTLRCSPRSGDLSVYWYQQSLDQGLQFLIQYYNGEERAKGNILERFSAQQFPDLHSELNLSSLELGDSALYFCASSPQGGNTEAFFGQGTRLTVV.

The chain recombines TRBV14 with TRBJ1-1; a possible D gene is TRBD1 (6 bases). The CDR3 runs 15 residues. Per germline, CDR1 SGHDN and CDR2 FVKESK. Trimming shortened V by 0 bases and J by 4 bases, and 12 bases separated the two germline ends. The CDR3 region is CASSQDTGSSTEAFF. The CDR3 DNA is TGTGCCAGCAGCCAAGATACAGGGAGTAGCACTGAAGCTTTCTTT.